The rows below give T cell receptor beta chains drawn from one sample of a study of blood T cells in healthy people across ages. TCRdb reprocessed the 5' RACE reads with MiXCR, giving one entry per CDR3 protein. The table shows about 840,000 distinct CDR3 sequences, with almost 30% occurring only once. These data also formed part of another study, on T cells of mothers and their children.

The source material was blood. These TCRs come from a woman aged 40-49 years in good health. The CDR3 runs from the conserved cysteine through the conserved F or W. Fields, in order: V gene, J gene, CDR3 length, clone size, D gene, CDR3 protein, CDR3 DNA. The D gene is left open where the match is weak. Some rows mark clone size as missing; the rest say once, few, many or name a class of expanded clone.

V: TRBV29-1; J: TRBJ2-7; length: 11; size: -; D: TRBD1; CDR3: CSGLGQGKQYF; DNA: TGCAGCGGCTTGGGACAGGGAAAGCAGTACTTC
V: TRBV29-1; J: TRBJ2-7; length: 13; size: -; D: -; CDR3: CSVEDEGLYEQYF; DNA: TGCAGCGTTGAAGACGAGGGCCTCTACGAGCAGTACTTC
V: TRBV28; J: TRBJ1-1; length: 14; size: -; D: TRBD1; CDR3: CASSSHRGHARAFF; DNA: TGTGCCAGCAGTTCGCACAGGGGGCACGCTAGGGCTTTCTTT
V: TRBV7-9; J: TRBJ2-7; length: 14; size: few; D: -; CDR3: CASSFGNSPYEQYF; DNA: TGTGCCAGCAGCTTCGGGAATTCTCCCTACGAGCAGTACTTC
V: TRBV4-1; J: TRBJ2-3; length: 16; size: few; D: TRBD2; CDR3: CASSQGLAGGEDTQYF; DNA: TGCGCCAGCAGCCAAGGACTAGCGGGGGGCGAGGATACGCAGTATTTT
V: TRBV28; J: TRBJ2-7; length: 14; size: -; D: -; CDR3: CASSTAGLAYEQYF; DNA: TGTGCCAGCAGTACGGCAGGGTTGGCCTACGAGCAGTACTTC
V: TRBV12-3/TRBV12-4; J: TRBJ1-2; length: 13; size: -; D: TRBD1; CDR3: CASRDRDYGGYTF; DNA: TGTGCCAGCCGGGACAGGGATTATGGTGGCTACACCTTC
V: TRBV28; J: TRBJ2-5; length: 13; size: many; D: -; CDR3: CASSTSRRETQYF; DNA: TGTGCCAGCAGTACCTCGAGAAGGGAGACCCAGTACTTC
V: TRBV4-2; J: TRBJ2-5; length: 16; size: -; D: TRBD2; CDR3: CASSPPAGGSGETQYF; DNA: TGTGCCAGCAGCCCACCAGCGGGGGGGTCGGGAGAGACCCAGTACTTC
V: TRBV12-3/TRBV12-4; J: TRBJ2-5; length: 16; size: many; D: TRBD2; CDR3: CASSLPTSAQQETQYF; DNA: TGTGCCAGCAGTCTCCCCACTAGCGCGCAACAAGAGACCCAGTACTTC
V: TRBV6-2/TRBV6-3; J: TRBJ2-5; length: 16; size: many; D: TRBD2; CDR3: CASSPLAGGPGETQYF; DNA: TGTGCCAGCAGCCCCCTAGCGGGGGGGCCGGGAGAGACCCAGTACTTC
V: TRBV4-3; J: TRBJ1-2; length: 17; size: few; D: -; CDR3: CASSQDRKEGPLYGYTF; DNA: TGCGCCAGCAGCCAAGATCGGAAGGAGGGGCCCCTCTATGGCTACACCTTC
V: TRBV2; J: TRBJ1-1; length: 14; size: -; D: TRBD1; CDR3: CASRFDRAGTEAFF; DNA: TGTGCCAGCAGGTTCGACAGGGCGGGCACTGAAGCTTTCTTT
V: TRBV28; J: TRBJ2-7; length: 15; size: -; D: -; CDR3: CASSLRQAANYEQYF; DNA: TGTGCCAGCAGTTTAAGACAGGCGGCAAACTACGAGCAGTACTTC
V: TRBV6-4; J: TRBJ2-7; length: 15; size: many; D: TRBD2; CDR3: CASRKGLADTYEQYF; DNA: TGTGCCAGCAGAAAAGGACTAGCGGACACCTACGAGCAGTACTTC
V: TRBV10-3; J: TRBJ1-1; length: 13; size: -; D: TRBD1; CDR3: CAITPGQGIEAFF; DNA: TGTGCCATCACCCCGGGACAGGGTATTGAAGCTTTCTTT
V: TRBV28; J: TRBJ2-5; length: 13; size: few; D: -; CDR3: CASSLTRGTQQYF; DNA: TGTGCCAGCAGTTTAACTAGGGGGACCCAGCAGTACTTC
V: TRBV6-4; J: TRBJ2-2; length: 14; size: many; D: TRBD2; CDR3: CASSAGTSTGELFF; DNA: TGTGCCAGCAGTGCCGGGACTAGCACCGGGGAGCTGTTTTTT
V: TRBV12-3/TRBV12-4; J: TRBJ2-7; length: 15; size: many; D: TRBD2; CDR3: CASSLRRGGPYEQYF; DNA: TGTGCCAGCAGTTTACGGCGGGGGGGTCCCTACGAGCAGTACTTC
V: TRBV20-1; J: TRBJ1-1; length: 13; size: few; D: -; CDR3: CSAIRQLNTEAFF; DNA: TGCAGTGCTATTCGACAGTTGAACACTGAAGCTTTCTTT
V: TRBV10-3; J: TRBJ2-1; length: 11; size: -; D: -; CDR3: CAISDQSPQFF; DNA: TGTGCCATCAGTGACCAGAGTCCGCAGTTCTTC
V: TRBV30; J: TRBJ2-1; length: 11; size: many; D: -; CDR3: CAWGSYNEQFF; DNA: TGTGCCTGGGGGTCCTACAATGAGCAGTTCTTC
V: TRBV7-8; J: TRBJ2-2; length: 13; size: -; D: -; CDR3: CASSEGGMRELFF; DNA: TGTGCCAGCAGCGAGGGAGGTATGCGGGAGCTGTTTTTT
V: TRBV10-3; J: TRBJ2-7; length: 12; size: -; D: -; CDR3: CAISQGSYEQYF; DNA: TGTGCCATCAGTCAGGGGTCCTACGAGCAGTACTTC
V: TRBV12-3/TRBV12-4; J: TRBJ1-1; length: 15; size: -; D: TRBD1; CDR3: CASSLVHRGNTEAFF; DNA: TGTGCCAGCAGTTTGGTCCACAGGGGGAACACTGAAGCTTTCTTT
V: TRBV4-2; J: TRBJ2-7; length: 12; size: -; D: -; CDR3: CASSIIGYEQYF; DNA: TGTGCCAGCAGCATTATTGGATACGAGCAGTACTTC
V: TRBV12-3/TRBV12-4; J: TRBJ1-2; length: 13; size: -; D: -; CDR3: CARSFGGYYGYTF; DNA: TGTGCCAGAAGTTTTGGGGGCTACTATGGCTACACCTTC
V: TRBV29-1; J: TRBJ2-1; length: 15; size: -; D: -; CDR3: CSVEAQRNRQETQFF; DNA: TGCAGCGTTGAAGCTCAGCGAAATAGGCAAGAGACCCAGTTCTTC
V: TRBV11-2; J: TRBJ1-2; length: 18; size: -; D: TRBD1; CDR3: CASSSWDLRQGASDGYTF; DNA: TGTGCCAGCAGCTCGTGGGACCTTAGACAGGGGGCTTCGGATGGCTACACCTTC
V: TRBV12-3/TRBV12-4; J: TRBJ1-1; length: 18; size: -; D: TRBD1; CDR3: CASSFAATGTGRRTEAFF; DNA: TGTGCCAGCAGCTTCGCCGCCACCGGGACAGGGAGAAGGACTGAAGCTTTCTTT
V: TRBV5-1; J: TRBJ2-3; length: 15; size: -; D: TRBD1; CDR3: CASSSGQGGVDTQYF; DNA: TGCGCCAGCAGCTCCGGACAGGGGGGCGTGGATACGCAGTATTTT
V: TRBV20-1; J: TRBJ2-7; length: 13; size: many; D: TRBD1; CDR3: CSVRQGLSYEQYF; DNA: TGCAGTGTCAGACAGGGTTTATCCTACGAGCAGTACTTC
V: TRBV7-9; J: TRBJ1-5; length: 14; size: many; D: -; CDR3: CASSSQGAQQPQHF; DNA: TGTGCCAGCAGCTCACAGGGAGCCCAACAGCCCCAGCATTTT
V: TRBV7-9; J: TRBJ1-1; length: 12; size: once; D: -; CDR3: CASTWLNTEAFF; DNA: TGTGCCAGCACTTGGCTGAACACTGAAGCTTTCTTT
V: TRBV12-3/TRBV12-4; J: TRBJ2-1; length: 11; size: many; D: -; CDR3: CASSPMGGQFF; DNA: TGTGCCAGCAGTCCGATGGGCGGGCAGTTCTTC
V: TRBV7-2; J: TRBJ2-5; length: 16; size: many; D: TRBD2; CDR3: CASSSGTIGIQETQYF; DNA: TGTGCCAGCAGCTCCGGGACTATCGGTATTCAAGAGACCCAGTACTTC
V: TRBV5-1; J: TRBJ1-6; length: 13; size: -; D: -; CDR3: CASSFTRDSPLHF; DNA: TGCGCCAGCAGCTTCACCAGGGATTCACCCCTCCACTTT
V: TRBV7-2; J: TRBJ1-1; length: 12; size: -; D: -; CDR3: CASSPSLGWAFF; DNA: TGTGCCAGCAGCCCGTCGCTAGGGTGGGCTTTCTTT
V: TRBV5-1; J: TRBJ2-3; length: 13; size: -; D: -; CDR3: CASTHSDSNTQYF; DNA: TGCGCCAGCACCCACAGCGATTCGAATACGCAGTATTTT
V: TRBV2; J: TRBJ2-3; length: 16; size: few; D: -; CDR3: CASRSRGALLTDTQYF; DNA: TGTGCCAGCAGGTCCCGAGGGGCCCTCCTCACAGATACGCAGTATTTT
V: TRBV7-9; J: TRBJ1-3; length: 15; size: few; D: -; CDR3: CASSLGTASGNTIYF; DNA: TGTGCCAGCAGCTTAGGCACTGCCTCTGGAAACACCATATATTTT
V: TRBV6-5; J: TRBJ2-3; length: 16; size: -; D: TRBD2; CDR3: CASSGGLVPGTDTQYF; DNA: TGTGCCAGCTCGGGAGGACTAGTTCCTGGCACAGATACGCAGTATTTT
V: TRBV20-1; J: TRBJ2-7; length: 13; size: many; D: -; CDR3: CSARGTGIYEQYF; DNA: TGCAGTGCTAGAGGTACAGGGATCTACGAGCAGTACTTC
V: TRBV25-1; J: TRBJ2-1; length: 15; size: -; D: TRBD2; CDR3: CASTQPSGGASEQFF; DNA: TGTGCCAGCACCCAGCCCAGCGGGGGGGCCTCTGAGCAGTTCTTC
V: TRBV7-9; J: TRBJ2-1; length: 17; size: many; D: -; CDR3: CASSLAHGTSWPQEQFF; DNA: TGTGCCAGCAGCTTAGCCCACGGGACAAGTTGGCCGCAGGAGCAGTTCTTC
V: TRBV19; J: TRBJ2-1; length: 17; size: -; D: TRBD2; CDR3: CASSPRRAGGGMDEQFF; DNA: TGTGCCAGTAGTCCAAGACGAGCGGGGGGGGGAATGGATGAGCAGTTCTTC
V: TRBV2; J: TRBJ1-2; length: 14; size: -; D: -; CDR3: CASSVQGKNYGYTF; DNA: TGTGCCAGCAGTGTGCAGGGAAAGAACTATGGCTACACCTTC
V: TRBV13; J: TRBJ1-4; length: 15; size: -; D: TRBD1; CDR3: CASSLTRGLNEKLFF; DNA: TGTGCCAGCAGCTTAACAAGGGGGCTAAATGAAAAACTGTTTTTT
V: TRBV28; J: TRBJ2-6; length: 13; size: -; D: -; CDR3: CASRRPGANVLTF; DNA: TGTGCCAGCAGGCGGCCCGGGGCCAACGTCCTGACTTTC
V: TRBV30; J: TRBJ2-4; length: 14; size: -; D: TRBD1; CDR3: CAWRKGQGAREQYF; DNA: TGTGCCTGGAGGAAGGGACAGGGGGCTAGGGAGCAGTACTTC
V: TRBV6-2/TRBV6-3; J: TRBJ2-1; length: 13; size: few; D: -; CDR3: CASRGTDYNVQFF; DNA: TGTGCCAGCAGAGGGACGGACTACAATGTGCAGTTCTTC
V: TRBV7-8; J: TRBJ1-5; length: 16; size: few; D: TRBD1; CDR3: CASTEGAGTANQPQHF; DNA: TGTGCCAGCACGGAAGGAGCCGGGACAGCTAATCAGCCCCAGCATTTT
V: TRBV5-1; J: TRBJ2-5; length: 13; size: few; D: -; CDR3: CASRLVLAETQYF; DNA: TGCGCCAGCAGATTGGTGCTAGCGGAGACCCAGTACTTC